This T cell receptor beta chain was retrieved from a study of shared clonotypes between healthy human individuals (dated by TCRdb to 2018 to 2021). The study in broad terms: The cohort comprised a couple of women and a few men aged 18 to 49 years. For each donor, CD4 naive and CD4 memory were each given three plates, CD8 naive was given two plates, and CD8 memory was given one plate. To estimate repertoire size and how much clonotypes are shared between individuals, the study performed deep sequencing of blood TCR repertoires from five healthy adults. To increase sequencing depth and limit assay-specific biases, different laboratories used diverse techniques to prepare libraries and sequence TCR repertoires. Between about 0.9 and 9 billion PBMCs per donor were obtained by leukapheresis.

Using the deep immunoSEQ assay, TCR CDR3 regions were amplified from genomic DNA by multiplex PCR. Extracted genomic DNA from each cell subset was spread evenly across all wells of several immunoSEQ 96-well plates, with each plate serving as a replicate. Each replicate PCR for sorted subsets received around 210 ng genomic DNA, equal to 30,000 or so T cell genomes. Purified libraries were quantified with a Qubit 3.0 fluorometer, sized on a Bioanalyzer 2100, and re-quantified with the KAPA Library Quantification kit. Every immunoSEQ 96-well plate was sequenced on a separate single-read 150-cycle Illumina NextSeq 550 flow cell. The original pipeline was this. The immunoSEQ output contained only junctional sequences without quality scores, so filtering could not match that applied to full-length reads. Sequences were annotated with PyIR, a Python wrapper for IgBLAST v1.9, using IMGT germline references to assign V/J genes and CDR3. Reads were removed for weak V/J assignments (E-value above 1e-6), missing CDR3, stop codons, out-of-frame junctions, or ambiguous translated residues. V3J clonotypes were defined as sequences sharing the same inferred V gene, J gene, and CDR3 amino acid sequence. Percentage overlap between repertoires was calculated by dividing the number of shared unique clonotypes by the size of the smaller repertoire. Richness of each repertoire was evaluated using RTK rarefaction, the Chao1 estimator, and Recon v2.1 estimates of unobserved clonotypes. Generation probabilities were computed with OLGA for all TCRbeta clonotypes obtained by the gDNA method from several donors. Drawn from immuneACCESS, this table holds only the in-frame rearrangements with V and J called that TCRdb kept. Clones are partly lost; checked studies trace under half to an unresolved V gene and leave the rest unexplained. The V and J calls and clone size were taken over from that table, and D and trimming were inferred from the DNA. This sample gives 2.5 million or so clones in total; more than 80% of them show up just once. About 0.13% of the sample is in the top ten clones.

Paper-wide results and their limitations: Pairwise subsampling led to the expectation that sequencing depth would affect the degree of clonotype sharing among donors. Rarefaction of sorted-subset datasets indicated incomplete sequencing despite the large sequencing depth. Across a few donors, roughly 5.4% of naive CD4, roughly 3.5% of naive CD8, about 2.3% of memory CD4, and roughly 0.41% of memory CD8 clonotypes were shared. Estimated clonotype richness was generally larger for naive than for memory subsets. Sampling was limited to blood, and TCR repertoires in tissue likely differ from TCR repertoires in blood. The genetic and exposure-history diversity represented was limited by the small number of donors. Compared with non-shared clonotypes, the clonotypes found in all four sorted-subset donors had higher generation probabilities.

This clone showed up just once. Its antigen remains undetermined. No base quality values were provided; no much bigger clone lies one nucleotide off. The donors were healthy, HIV-negative adults who had no recently reported acute infections or vaccinations. Every donor was a Caucasian adult living in Nashville, Tennessee, USA. Magnetic negative selection was used to enrich CD4+ T cells, after which naive cells were positively selected on CD45RA and the negative fraction became the memory subset. Blood was collected by leukapheresis, and PBMCs were isolated by Ficoll-Histopaque density gradient centrifugation and then cryopreserved in liquid nitrogen vapor phase. Purity and quantity of every magnetically sorted T cell population were checked by analytical flow cytometry. Each sorted fraction had its genomic DNA isolated and then quantified by UV absorbance on a Nanodrop 2000c. V was cut back by 6 bases and J by 9 bases, leaving a gap of 21 bases between them. In the germline V gene (reference sequence), CDR1 corresponds to LNHDA and CDR2 to SQIVND. The CDR3 has 16 amino acids, counting the end cysteine and phenylalanine. The entry retains the CDR3 DNA only, 48 bases that are in frame from base 1.

Sequenced: naive CD4+ T cells sorted from blood. The meaning of the sample's cell subset or site label: CD45RA+ positively selected. The sequence links TRBV19 to TRBJ1-6; the D gene is perhaps TRBD1, from 5 matching bases. The source of this sequence is a young man in good health. The DNA sequence is given as TGTGCCAGTAGCTCAGTTTCGGGGGAGCCGAGTTCACCCCTCCACTTT. It codes for CASSSVSGEPSSPLHF.